What follows describes a single T cell receptor beta chain. Antigen unknown. The germline V and J ends were trimmed by 7 bases and 3 bases, with 13 bases remaining between them. The germline gives CDR1 MNHEY, CDR2 SVGAGI. This CDR3 is built from 14 residues. The entry originates in a study of T-cell memory formation after mild COVID-19. Study-level findings and limits: Later expanders leaned CD4+, whereas day 15 to 85 contracting clones were balanced CD4/CD8.

Each CDR3 protein is one row after TCRdb ran MiXCR on the 5' RACE reads. Of around 300,000 distinct CDR3 sequences listed, approximately 14% were seen once; the top ten hold around 20%. Sequenced input: PBMCs or a T cell subset sorted from them (not recorded which). The sequence came from a man aged 18 to 29 who had mild COVID-19 (a few samples of this study predate the infection). Cell type and time point are not known. The chain uses TRBV6-5 and TRBJ1-3, with D perhaps TRBD1 (5 bases). CDR3 loop: CASTRVLGGNTIYF. CDR3 nucleotide sequence: TGTGCCAGCACCAGGGTATTAGGTGGAAACACCATATATTTT.